Below are 8 T cell receptor beta chains sequenced from a single sample in a study of identical twins. TCRdb reprocessed the 5' RACE reads with MiXCR, giving one entry per CDR3 protein. The sample yields hundreds of thousands of distinct CDR3 sequences, about 24% seen once. The same data also went into a second study, on T cells expressing NK-cell markers.

The sample taken for sequencing was CD4+ T cells sorted from blood. All receptors derive from a young woman in good health.

The chain has TRBV20-1 and TRBJ2-1; TRBD2 aligns across 8 bases. With 0 bases clipped from V and 6 bases from J, the junction kept 4 bases outside the gene matches. In germline, CDR1 is DFQATT, CDR2 SNEGSKA (reference sequence). The CDR3 spans 14 residues. CDR3 in DNA: TGCAGTGCTAGAGAGGGAGCGGGAGTCAATGAGCAGTTCTTC. Protein sequence: CSAREGAGVNEQFF.

A single count supports this clonotype. Compared with germline, one end of the junction differs, possibly owing to a read error. The chain uses TRBV7-7 and TRBJ1-3; possibly TRBD1 for D (6 bases). The CDR3 spans 13 residues. Germline-derived CDR1 and CDR2 are SSHAT and FNYEAQ (reference sequence). The CDR3 sequence: CASSLDRTDTIYF. DNA for the CDR3: TGTGCTAGCAGCTTAGACAGGACAGACACCATATATTTT.

The chain employs TRBV30 and TRBJ2-1; the match to TRBD2 covers 12 bases. Trimming took 5 bases from V and 7 from J; bases not matched to a gene: 6. Per the germline V gene, CDR1 is GTSNPN and CDR2 is SVGIG (reference sequence). The CDR3 is made up of 14 amino acids. The CDR3 reads CAWSSGRASNEQFF. DNA for the CDR3: TGTGCCTGGTCTAGCGGGAGGGCCTCGAATGAGCAGTTCTTC.

The gene calls are TRBV20-1 and TRBJ2-5; 9 nucleotides align to TRBD2. This CDR3 is built from 12 residues. The ends lost 5 bases at V and 5 bases at J; junction bases unmatched: 3. Germline V lookup: CDR1 DFQATT, CDR2 SNEGSKA (reference sequence). The CDR3 loop is CSAGTSRETQYF. The CDR3 nucleotides read TGCAGTGCTGGGACTAGCAGGGAGACCCAGTACTTC.

This clonotype showed up just a few times. This sequence joins TRBV4-3 and TRBJ2-6; no clear D gene. Germline-derived CDR1 and CDR2 are LGHNA and YSLEER. The CDR3 runs 16 residues. Deletions cut 1 base from V and 0 bases from J, with 7 bases between. In DNA form, the CDR3 reads TGCGCCAGCAGCCAAGGGCCCGACTCTGGGGCCAACGTCCTGACTTTC. As protein: CASSQGPDSGANVLTF.

The chain uses TRBV4-2 and TRBJ2-5, with D uncertain. CDR3 length: 13 residues. Between the trimmed V and J ends, which lost 6 bases and 0 bases, there was a span of 8 bases. CDR1 is LGHNA, CDR2 YNFKEQ, per germline. The DNA for the CDR3 is TGTGCCAGCAGAAACAGTAACCAAGAGACCCAGTACTTC. As protein: CASRNSNQETQYF.

The chain uses TRBV21-1 and TRBJ2-1; TRBD1, the D gene given by the table, was not confirmed from the DNA. TRBV21-1 is an annotated pseudogene. The CDR3 covers 19 residues. Here the CDR3 DNA reads TGTGCCAGCATAATACTCGGGGGTAGAAACCTTAGCTCCTACAATGAGCAGTTCTTC. This gives the protein CASIILGGRNLSSYNEQFF.

This chain joins TRBV6-2 or TRBV6-3 and TRBJ2-1; 7 bases align to TRBD2. The V gene end was trimmed by 0 bases and the J gene end by 0 bases; junction bases not matched to a gene: 11. CDR1 is MNHEY, CDR2 SVGEGT, per germline. CDR3 length: 19 amino acids. For the CDR3, the DNA is TGTGCCAGCAGTTACTCGATTGGTGCAGCGGGGACCTCCTACAATGAGCAGTTCTTC. The encoded protein is CASSYSIGAAGTSYNEQFF.